The TCR delta chain under discussion was sequenced for a study of Vδ1+ human thymocytes (dated by TCRdb to the late 2010s). At the level of the whole study: The study characterised mRNA-level TRG and TRD CDR3 repertoires of highly purified Vdelta1+ thymocytes from young children as a data resource. Earlier work had validated the multiplex-based CDR3 amplicon strategy against 5'RACE-based methods for generating CDR3 amplicons.

RNA was extracted with the RNeasy mini kit and reverse transcribed using Superscript III. To generate the CDR3 amplicons, a multiplex PCR was run using pooled V-gene forward primers together with a constant-region reverse primer that carried Illumina adaptor overhangs. After gel purification, the amplicons were indexed with Nextera index primers during eight to nine additional PCR cycles and then purified using AMPure XP beads. Sequencing of libraries was performed on an Illumina MiSeq using paired-end 250 bp reads, dual indexing and an approximately 21% PhiX spike-in. The study's processing was this. Read quality was checked with FastQC, and TRG read pairs were merged using ea-utils fastq-join. Annotation of sequences was performed with IMGT/HighV-QUEST, only productive sequences with unambiguous V-gene assignment were retained, and clonotypes were defined by identical CDR3 sequence. For downstream analysis, the tools were VDJtools 1.1.1, tcR 2.2.3, Treemap and vegan Shannon diversity in R 3.4.4. TCRdb reran clone calling on the public reads with CATT; rows sharing one DNA sequence were then combined. It is TCRdb's table, rather than the study itself, that gives the V and J calls and clone size. The sample table shows over 65,000 delta-chain clones, and about 35% are seen once. The ten largest account for roughly 0.25% of the sample.

Here is what the overall study found, with its caveats: Because unexpected Vdelta2 sequences could lead to misinterpretation of bulk repertoire data, the authors recommended using highly purified populations and validating at the single-cell level. Even though sort purity was high, roughly 21% of thymic TRD sequences were Vdelta2 (and few were Vdelta3), which was not the case for the peripheral blood Vdelta1+ controls. Donors did not cluster by age or sex, so the analyses were not stratified by age or sex. Donors shared many TRG clonotypes (up to about 6.9x10^3), but TRD repertoires were essentially private, with at most 130 shared. Unlike the oligoclonal repertoires in peripheral blood, the thymic TRG and TRD repertoires appeared highly polyclonal, with Gaussian CDR3 length distributions.

CDR1 and CDR2 (TSWWSYY, QGS) derive from the germline V gene. The germline V end is reduced by 2 bases and the J end by 1 base; junction bases left unmatched: 32. The CDR3 numbers 25 residues from cysteine through phenylalanine. Here the CDR3 DNA is all that survives: 75 bases in frame from base 1. Concerning this clone: No cognate antigen has been identified for it. Base qualities are not provided; no much larger clone lies one nucleotide away.

Thymic samples were depleted of alphabeta T cells, then CD3+ TCRVdelta1+ TCRVdelta2- thymocytes were FACS-sorted. The purity of the sorted Vdelta1+ thymocytes fell between roughly 98% and 99.6%. The thymic specimens were obtained from fewer than ten paediatric patients, aged about 5 days to 17 months, who were having corrective cardiac surgery. Thymic tissue was dispersed, and mononuclear cells were isolated on a Histopaque-1077 density gradient. The staining antibodies were anti-TCRVdelta1 clone TS8.2, anti-TCRVdelta2 clone B6, anti-CD3 clone HIT3a and anti-TCRalphabeta clone IP26. Sequenced sample: Vdelta1+ gamma-delta thymocytes from the thymus. The cell subset or site label for this specimen denotes: FACS-sorted CD3+ TCRalphabeta- TCRVdelta1+ TCRVdelta2- thymocytes. This clonotype was sampled from a boy under two years old who had congenital heart surgery. The chain employs TRDV1 and TRDJ1; TRDD3 aligns with 9 central bases. The bases are TGTGCTCTTGGGGAAAGTCTCGGCCTACCATTACAATCACTGGGGGACCCCAAACTCACCGATAAACTCATCTTT. It encodes CALGESLGLPLQSLGDPKLTDKLIF.